The next 14 T cell receptor beta chains were all read from a single sample in a study of blood T cell repertoires in COVID-19. The data were produced by immunoSEQ multiplex PCR, yet TCRdb's version contains in-frame clones alone and is incomplete. Among about 70,000 clones listed, about 89% were seen once. Material: peripheral blood. Every receptor here comes from a woman aged 55-70 years with acute or convalescent COVID-19.

The chain employs TRBV5-4 and TRBJ2-7; a weak D match, TRBD1 (5 bases). V dropped 4 bases and J dropped 2 bases, with 13 bases sitting between them. This CDR3 contains 14 residues. The germline gives CDR1 SGHNT, CDR2 YYREEE (reference sequence). The CDR3 loop is CASSIRGGTYEQYF. The CDR3 coding sequence is TGTGCCAGCAGCATAAGGGGTGGGACCTACGAGCAGTACTTC. Variable domain in full (rest from reference TRBV5-4 and TRBJ2-7): ETGVTQSPTHLIKTRGQQVTLRCSSQSGHNTVSWYQQALGQGPQFIFQYYREEENGRGNFPPRFSGLQFPNYSSELNVNALELDDSALYLCASSIRGGTYEQYFGPGTRLTVT.

V is TRBV7-2 and J is TRBJ2-6; the match to TRBD2 covers 7 bases. V dropped 5 bases and J dropped 2; count of bases not matched to a gene: 3. The germline CDR1 and CDR2 sequences are SGHTA and FQGNSA. The CDR3 loop spans 15 amino acids. The CDR3 sequence: CASSIGGAGANVLTF. For the CDR3, the DNA is TGTGCCAGCAGCATTGGGGGGGCTGGGGCCAACGTCCTGACTTTC.

This chain links TRBV5-4 with TRBJ2-7, with 7 bases that match TRBD1. This CDR3 comprises 13 residues. Germline V lookup: CDR1 SGHNT, CDR2 YYREEE (reference sequence). V was clipped by 4 bases and J by 4 bases; unmatched bases: 5. The CDR3 DNA sequence: TGTGCCAGCAGCCCCTCGACAGGGTACGAGCAGTACTTC. It specifies CASSPSTGYEQYF.

V gene TRBV18 combines with J gene TRBJ2-7, with a tentative D call TRBD1 (6 bases). V lost 3 bases, J lost 6 bases, and 18 bases lay in between. The CDR3 is 15 residues long. Germline V CDR1 and CDR2: KGHSH, LQKENI. The CDR3 protein is CASSPGGPLGGEQYF. CDR3 in DNA: TGTGCCAGCTCACCTGGGGGCCCCCTAGGGGGCGAGCAGTACTTC.

The chain links TRBV6-6 to TRBJ2-1; 7 bases align to TRBD1. The germline CDR1 and CDR2 sequences are MNHNY and SVGAGI (reference sequence). The V segment lost 0 bases and the J segment 4 bases; nucleotides outside the gene matches: 0. CDR3 length equals 14 residues. In DNA form, the CDR3 reads TGTGCCAGCAGTTACTCGACAGGGTACAATGAGCAGTTCTTC. As protein: CASSYSTGYNEQFF.

This sequence joins TRBV4-1 and TRBJ2-3, with 7 bases identical to TRBD1. This CDR3 is 15 amino acids long. J lost 6 bases, V lost 1 base, and 7 bases had no gene match. Per the germline V gene, CDR1 is MGHRA and CDR2 is YSYEKL. CDR3 in amino acids: CASSQGGQVPDTQYF. Written as DNA, the CDR3 is TGCGCCAGCAGCCAAGGCGGACAGGTCCCGGATACGCAGTATTTT.

V and J are TRBV5-1 and TRBJ2-2, with 7 bases aligning to TRBD2. The CDR3 loop spans 16 amino acids. CDR1 and CDR2 from the germline V gene are SGHRS and YFSETQ. After removal of 0 bases from V and 1 base from J, the junction contained 3 bases not matched to a gene. The CDR3 sequence is CASSLAPSGNTGELFF. CDR3 coding DNA: TGCGCCAGCAGCTTGGCCCCTAGCGGGAACACCGGGGAGCTGTTTTTT.

This chain links TRBV7-9 with TRBJ1-2; tentative D call: TRBD1 (5 bases). CDR3 length: 15 amino acids. V gave up 4 bases and J gave up 1 base, with 13 bases separating them. The V gene's germline CDR1 is SEHNR and CDR2 FQNEAQ (reference sequence). The CDR3 DNA is TGTGCCAGCAGCTCGGCCAGGGATGTTAACTATGGCTACACCTTC. Translated: CASSSARDVNYGYTF.

The chain is built from TRBV5-1 and TRBJ1-6; D remains ambiguous. This CDR3 region has 12 residues. Germline V gene lookup returns CDR1 SGHRS and CDR2 YFSETQ. Trimming cost V 0 bases and J 8 bases, with 3 bases left between them. The CDR3 nucleotides read TGCGCCAGCAGCTTGGCTGATTCACCCCTCCACTTT. Translated, it gives CASSLADSPLHF.

The chain employs TRBV7-9 and TRBJ2-1; 8 bases are shared with TRBD2. The CDR3 totals 14 residues. In germline, CDR1 is SEHNR, CDR2 FQNEAQ (reference sequence). The trim removed 8 bases at V and 5 bases at J, leaving 8 bases unmatched. The CDR3 DNA follows: TGTGCCAGCGGCGGGGGGCGTTTCAACAATGAGCAGTTCTTC. Translating gives CASGGGRFNNEQFF.

This chain links TRBV2 with TRBJ1-2; 8 bases match TRBD1. CDR1 is SNHLY, CDR2 FYNNEI, per germline. This CDR3 comprises 16 residues. V lost 4 bases to trimming and J lost 3 bases; unmatched junction nucleotides: 10. The CDR3 sequence: CASSGAVLQGDYGYTF. CDR3 bases: TGTGCCAGCAGTGGTGCGGTGCTACAGGGGGACTATGGCTACACCTTC.

The chain has TRBV5-4 and TRBJ2-1, with 8 bases lining up with TRBD2. CDR3 length: 14 residues. The J segment lost 4 bases and the V segment lost 9 bases, leaving 9 bases of the junction unmatched. Germline CDR1 SGHNT, CDR2 YYREEE (reference sequence). CDR3 in amino acids: CATRERGIYNEQFF. In DNA, the CDR3 is TGTGCCACCCGGGAGCGGGGGATTTACAATGAGCAGTTCTTC.

The chain has TRBV7-3 and TRBJ2-1, with D tentatively TRBD2 (5 bases). CDR1 is SGHTA and CDR2 is FQGTGA in the germline V gene. The CDR3 is 13 residues long. V lost 3 bases to trimming and J lost 5 bases, with 8 bases between them. The CDR3 here is CASSLGVDNEQFF. The CDR3 DNA reads TGTGCCAGCAGCTTGGGAGTGGACAATGAGCAGTTCTTC.

J is TRBJ2-3 and V is TRBV28; 8 bases fit TRBD2. The CDR3 covers 15 residues. The V and J ends lost 5 bases and 2 bases, in that order; junction bases with no gene match: 6. The germline V gene has CDR1 MDHEN and CDR2 SYDVKM. The DNA of the CDR3 is TGTGCCAGCAGTCGGGGGGGGCAGGTCACAGATACGCAGTATTTT. This sequence encodes CASSRGGQVTDTQYF.